This T cell receptor beta chain was profiled in a study of control samples from healthy donors and cancer patients. The method was immunoSEQ multiplex PCR; TCRdb's version includes in-frame clones alone and lacks a portion of them. Here the sample spans roughly 220,000 clones, roughly 94% being singletons. The receptor's source is a man aged 50 to 59 in good health. The sample was blood.

The CDR3 is CAIPKGSNLRGGYGYTF. DNA of the CDR3: TGTGCCATTCCCAAAGGGTCCAACCTTAGGGGAGGCTATGGCTACACCTTC. The chain uses TRBV28 and TRBJ1-2; D possibly corresponds to TRBD1 (5 bases). Trimming took 10 bases from V and 4 from J, leaving 28 bases between them. Per the germline V gene, CDR1 is MDHEN and CDR2 is SYDVKM. CDR3 size: 17 residues.